These 21 T cell receptor beta chains were sequenced from one sample in a study of T cell repertoires in cytomegalovirus infection. The antigens for these receptors are not known. TCRdb redid the calling of the reads with MiXCR, one entry per CDR3 protein. The data show roughly 990,000 distinct CDR3 sequences, approximately 33% seen once. Sequenced material: cultured CD8+ T cells from PBMCs, taken from culture after CMV antigen stimulation. The source is a human donor in good health (CMV status not recorded). Some clones in this sample may be carry-over from other donors' samples.

This chain uses TRBV6-1 with TRBJ2-7, with 9 bases lining up with TRBD2. Germline CDR1 and CDR2: MNHNS and SASEGT. The CDR3 extends over 17 amino acids. Trimming cost V 7 bases and J 3 bases; bases outside gene matches: 16. The CDR3 sequence: CASTPGRGGHGSYEQYF. The CDR3 DNA sequence: TGTGCCAGCACCCCAGGGCGGGGGGGGCACGGGAGCTACGAGCAGTACTTC.

This chain links TRBV6-6 with TRBJ1-2, with TRBD1 matching 11 bases. CDR3 length: 15 amino acids. Germline V lookup: CDR1 MNHNY, CDR2 SVGAGI (reference sequence). Trimming removed 1 base from V and 6 bases from J; junction bases left unmatched: 4. The CDR3 protein is CASSYLGQGADGYTF. The DNA for the CDR3 is TGTGCCAGCAGTTACTTAGGACAGGGGGCCGATGGCTACACCTTC.

CDR3 nucleotides: TGTGCCAGCAGTTACTCGCGGGGGGGGGTAGTATTGGCCACTGAAGCTTTCTTT. This encodes CASSYSRGGVVLATEAFF. The chain has TRBV6-5 and TRBJ1-1; a weak D match, TRBD1 (5 bases). Trimming shortened V by 0 bases and J by 4 bases, and 21 bases separated the two germline ends. CDR1 and CDR2 from the germline V gene are MNHEY and SVGAGI. The CDR3 length is 18 residues.

This clonotype was counted only a few times. The chain recombines TRBV7-9 with TRBJ1-6; no clear D gene. Trimming pared 8 bases from V and 8 bases from J, leaving 10 bases between. CDR3 length: 12 residues. CDR1 and CDR2 (germline): SEHNR, FQNEAQ (reference sequence). The CDR3, as DNA: TGTGCCAGCTACTCTGGGGATTCACCCCTCCACTTT. As protein: CASYSGDSPLHF.

This clonotype has only a few counts. The chain carries TRBV19 and TRBJ1-1; D not resolved. The CDR3 sequence is 14 residues long. V was cut by 4 bases and J by 7 bases, with 16 bases left in between. Germline CDR1 is LNHDA and CDR2 is SQIVND (reference sequence). DNA of the CDR3: TGTGCCAGTAGTACCGACGGACTCGCAGATGAAGCTTTCTTT. Translating gives CASSTDGLADEAFF.

The sample holds a few counts of this clonotype. The chain couples TRBV7-9 to TRBJ1-2; possibly TRBD1 for D (5 bases). Trimming shortened V by 3 bases and J by 6 bases, and 17 bases separated the two germline ends. CDR3 length: 15 amino acids. Germline assignment: CDR1 SEHNR and CDR2 FQNEAQ (reference sequence). The CDR3 region has the DNA TGTGCCAGCAGCTTCCGGGACCCCTCCCTGGATGGCTACACCTTC. It specifies CASSFRDPSLDGYTF.

The genes are TRBV6-5 and TRBJ2-2; D tentatively reads TRBD1 or TRBD2 (6 bases each). Trimming took 4 bases from V and 6 from J, leaving 12 bases between them. Germline V lookup: CDR1 MNHEY, CDR2 SVGAGI. The CDR3 length is 14 residues. CDR3: CASSFFGGPGELFF. The CDR3 DNA reads TGTGCCAGCAGTTTCTTTGGGGGGCCCGGGGAGCTGTTTTTT.

This clonotype was observed at least ten times. This chain connects TRBV7-8 to TRBJ2-7; D is unresolved. Looked up from germline, CDR1 is SGHVS and CDR2 is FQNEAQ. The CDR3 is 13 residues long. The V end lost 3 bases, the J end lost 2 bases, and 8 bases lay between the germline ends. The CDR3 protein is CASSLQIAYEQYV. The CDR3 coding sequence is TGTGCCAGCAGCTTGCAGATAGCCTACGAGCAGTACGTC.

This chain uses TRBV10-3 with TRBJ1-2, with TRBD1 matching over 7 bases. The V segment lost 0 bases and the J segment 8 bases; nucleotides outside the gene matches: 15. Germline CDR1 reads ENHRY; CDR2 reads SYGVKD. CDR3 length: 17 residues. The CDR3 here is CAISESDGTAGRVGYTF. The CDR3 nucleotides are TGTGCCATCAGTGAGTCAGACGGGACAGCCGGTAGAGTAGGCTACACCTTC.

The chain combines TRBV28 with TRBJ2-5; either TRBD1 or TRBD2 may fit D (5 bases each). CDR3 length: 12 residues. Trimming removed 5 bases at V and 5 bases at J, with 9 bases between. Germline V gives CDR1 MDHEN, CDR2 SYDVKM. CDR3 residues: CASSGGPETQYF. Written as DNA, the CDR3 is TGTGCCAGCAGTGGGGGTCCTGAGACCCAGTACTTC.

The chain couples TRBV7-6 to TRBJ2-1; the match to TRBD2 covers 15 bases. Germline V lookup: CDR1 SGHVS, CDR2 FNYEAQ. The CDR3 is 18 residues long. Trimming removed 4 bases from V and 8 bases from J; junction bases left unmatched: 12. The CDR3, as DNA: TGTGCCAGCAGCTCCCCCGGGACTAGCGGGGGGCACGGTGATGAGCAGTTCTTC. It encodes CASSSPGTSGGHGDEQFF.

This clonotype was seen ten or more times. The chain carries TRBV7-8 and TRBJ2-6; TRBD1 might be the D (6 bases). Deletions cut 5 bases from V and 4 bases from J, with 24 bases between. The germline CDR1 and CDR2 sequences are SGHVS and FQNEAQ. CDR3 length: 19 residues. The CDR3 DNA reads TGTGCCAGCAGCAGTGATCCGATTGGGACATTCCTAGGGGCCAACGTCCTGACTTTC. As protein: CASSSDPIGTFLGANVLTF.

The chain uses TRBV12-5 and TRBJ2-5, with TRBD2 matching over 12 bases. Germline CDR1 reads LGHNT; CDR2 reads FRNRAP. This CDR3 is built from 17 residues. V lost 4 bases and J lost 3; bases outside the gene matches: 9. The CDR3: CASGSLLAGGPEETQYF. For the CDR3, the DNA is TGTGCTAGTGGTTCCCTCCTAGCGGGGGGGCCTGAAGAGACCCAGTACTTC.

The gene calls are TRBV7-9 and TRBJ2-3; 8 bases fit TRBD2. Germline values: CDR1 SEHNR, CDR2 FQNEAQ (reference sequence). V lost 4 bases and J lost 0; bases outside the gene matches: 3. This CDR3 has 15 amino acids. The chain's CDR3 is CASSSGGESTDTQYF. The CDR3 nucleotides are TGTGCCAGCAGCTCCGGGGGGGAGAGCACAGATACGCAGTATTTT.

The rearrangement joins TRBV4-1 to TRBJ1-1; TRBD1 might be the D (5 bases). The CDR3 has 16 residues. Deletions cut 0 bases from V and 3 bases from J, with 14 bases between. CDR1 and CDR2 (germline): MGHRA, YSYEKL. This CDR3 reads CASSQDAQGVYTEAFF. The CDR3 DNA reads as TGCGCCAGCAGCCAAGATGCCCAGGGAGTCTACACTGAAGCTTTCTTT.

This chain joins TRBV11-3 and TRBJ2-3, with 12 bases identical to TRBD1. Per germline, CDR1 SGHNT and CDR2 YENEEA. V was clipped by 0 bases and J by 2 bases; unmatched bases: 3. There are 17 residues in the CDR3. CDR3 nucleotides: TGTGCCAGCAGCTTAGACGGGACAGGGGGCTCCACAGATACGCAGTATTTT. This encodes CASSLDGTGGSTDTQYF.

The chain joins TRBV12-3 or TRBV12-4 to TRBJ2-7; TRBD2 aligns across 10 bases. The CDR3 loop spans 15 amino acids. Trimming at V came to 6 bases and at J to 3 bases, leaving 8 bases not matched to a gene. CDR3 nucleotide sequence: TGTGCCAGCAGCCCCACCCTAGCGGGAGTCTACGAGCAGTACTTC. The encoded protein is CASSPTLAGVYEQYF.

The J gene is TRBJ2-7, the V gene TRBV12-5; D might be TRBD2 (5 bases). Trimming took off 2 bases at V and 9 bases at J, with 11 bases between the two ends. This CDR3 is 12 amino acids long. The germline CDR1 and CDR2 sequences are LGHNT and FRNRAP. The CDR3 loop reads CASGLKSGRQYF. CDR3 sequence (DNA): TGTGCTAGTGGTTTGAAGTCTGGGAGGCAGTACTTC.

This clonotype showed up just a few times. The rearrangement uses TRBV6-1 and TRBJ1-2; D may be TRBD1 (6 bases). The CDR3 is made up of 11 amino acids. Trimming stripped 10 bases from V and 5 bases from J, with 11 bases between. Germline-derived CDR1 and CDR2 are MNHNS and SASEGT. CDR3 sequence reads: CAIRTEYGYTF. The CDR3 coding sequence is TGTGCCATTAGGACAGAATATGGCTACACCTTC.

Details on this clonotype: The junction differs from germline at one of its ends, possibly a read error. V and J are TRBV5-4 and TRBJ2-5; 15 positions agree with TRBD2. The germline V gene has CDR1 SGHNT and CDR2 YYREEE (reference sequence). The CDR3 is made up of 16 amino acids. CDR3 nucleotide sequence: TGTGCCAGCAGCTCTGGACTAGCGGGGGGGCAAGGGACCCAGTACTTC. Amino acids: CASSSGLAGGQGTQYF.

In this sample, this clonotype turned up many times. This chain joins TRBV7-2 and TRBJ2-1, with 14 bases that match TRBD2. The V gene's germline CDR1 is SGHTA and CDR2 FQGNSA. This CDR3 has 16 amino acids. Losses at the gene ends were 5 bases for V and 9 bases for J; bases not matched to a gene: 9. The CDR3 region is CASSPRLAGGPGEQFF. CDR3 nucleotide sequence: TGTGCCAGCAGCCCTAGACTAGCGGGGGGGCCGGGTGAGCAGTTCTTC.